The present T cell receptor (beta chain) was sequenced within a study of vaccination and CD4 T cells after COVID-19. General study results and limits: Among convalescent patients, a median about 86% of reactive clones emerged only after vaccination.

Worth noting for this clonotype: Antigen specificity is unknown.

Germline V gene sequence: CDR1 MRHNA, CDR2 SNTAGT. After removal of 5 bases from V and 4 bases from J, the junction contained 12 bases not matched to a gene. This CDR3 has 16 amino acids. The Oncomine TCR Beta short-read assay was applied to DNA of cultured CD4+ T cells. The source of extracted genomic DNA was cultured CD4+ T cells. TCRdb called the PCR reads again in MiXCR, with one record for every CDR3 protein. The sample has 20,000 or so distinct CDR3 sequences; 67% are singletons. Treatment defined: approximately 11-day PBMC culture with coronavirus spike peptide pools or control peptides (ViraFEST assay). Every positive PCR date fell between March and December 2020, earlier than the US Alpha, Beta and Delta variants.

The chain recombines TRBV6-4 with TRBJ2-7; TRBD1 agrees at 9 bases. This TCR was sampled from a human donor who had recovered from COVID-19. Sequencing was carried out using CD4+ T cells from blood, cultured in vitro. This chain's CDR3 is CASSSTGGAGSYEQYF. In nucleotides, the CDR3 is TGTGCCAGCAGTTCCACAGGGGGCGCAGGGAGTTACGAGCAGTACTTC.